One sample yielded the 7 T cell receptor beta chains listed below, sequenced in a study of OX40 agonist ivuxolimab in advanced cancers. The assay was immunoSEQ multiplex PCR, and TCRdb's table has in-frame clones only and misses some. The table has about 75,000 clones, about nine tenths seen once. The source was CD4+ or CD8+ T cells sorted from blood, collected in a trial of the OX40 agonist ivuxolimab. All receptors derive from an adult with an advanced solid tumor such as melanoma, head and neck, liver or kidney cancer.

The rearrangement uses TRBV6-1 and TRBJ1-1, with D unclear. CDR1 is MNHNS and CDR2 is SASEGT in the germline V gene. The CDR3 has 14 amino acids. V lost 3 bases and J lost 1, with 9 bases in between. CDR3 in DNA: TGTGCCAGCAGTGAGGTTTACTCGAACACTGAAGCTTTCTTT. Translating it yields CASSEVYSNTEAFF.

This sequence joins TRBV7-2 and TRBJ2-2; no definite D call. Between the trimmed V and J ends, which lost 0 bases and 8 bases, there was a span of 7 bases. The length of the CDR3 is 13 residues. Germline CDR1 and CDR2: SGHTA and FQGNSA. The CDR3 here is CASSLAHGGELFF. CDR3 coding DNA: TGTGCCAGCAGCTTAGCGCATGGGGGGGAGCTGTTTTTT.

This CDR3 reads CASNLAGPAYEQYF. CDR3 DNA sequence: TGTGCCAGCAATCTAGCGGGCCCAGCCTACGAGCAGTACTTC. V gene TRBV6-5 combines with J gene TRBJ2-7; 8 positions agree with TRBD2. The CDR3 consists of 14 residues. Germline-derived CDR1 and CDR2 are MNHEY and SVGAGI. V trimming: 7 bases; J trimming: 2 bases; junction bases outside the gene matches: 7.

The V call is TRBV5-4, the J call TRBJ2-7, with D possibly being TRBD2 (5 bases). The CDR3 is made up of 12 amino acids. The germline V gene encodes CDR1 SGHNT and CDR2 YYREEE (reference sequence). V lost 6 bases and J 4 bases, leaving 11 bases between the germline ends. In DNA form, the CDR3 reads TGTGCCAGCACACGGGGAATATACGAGCAGTACTTC. It yields the protein CASTRGIYEQYF.

This rearrangement joins TRBV7-2 to TRBJ2-1, with TRBD2 matching over 14 bases. V shed 5 bases and J 12 bases; nucleotides not matched to a gene: 12. This CDR3 spans 16 amino acids. CDR1 is SGHTA and CDR2 is FQGNSA in the germline V gene. The CDR3: CASSHPGLAGAFMQFF. As DNA, the CDR3 is TGTGCCAGCAGCCACCCGGGACTAGCGGGAGCTTTCATGCAGTTCTTC.

This rearrangement joins TRBV5-1 to TRBJ2-3, with 10 bases matching TRBD2. The CDR3 loop spans 18 amino acids. V lost 1 base and J lost 5; bases outside the gene matches: 13. The germline V gene encodes CDR1 SGHRS and CDR2 YFSETQ. For the CDR3, the DNA is TGCGCCAGCAGCTTGAACGTTATAGCGGGAGGTAACGGAGATACGCAGTATTTT. It encodes CASSLNVIAGGNGDTQYF.

This clone was counted a single time. The J gene is TRBJ2-3, the V gene TRBV2; 13 positions agree with TRBD2. V shed 5 bases, J shed 4 bases, and the junction held 3 bases outside the gene matches. The CDR3 totals 15 residues. The germline V gene encodes CDR1 SNHLY and CDR2 FYNNEI. CDR3: CASSRLAGGPDTQYF. The CDR3 coding sequence is TGTGCCAGCAGTCGACTAGCGGGGGGTCCAGATACGCAGTATTTT.